This T cell receptor (beta chain) was recovered during a study of blood T cell repertoires in COVID-19. The CDR3 sequence is 15 residues long. V was pared by 1 base and J by 4 bases, with 11 bases between. In germline, CDR1 is GTSNPN, CDR2 SVGIG (reference sequence). TCRdb keeps only in-frame clones here, not all; method: immunoSEQ multiplex PCR. Of 230,000 or so clones listed, 84% were seen once; the top ten hold 2% to 2.5%. The TCR sequence derives from a man aged 35 to 55 who had recovered from COVID-19. The V call is TRBV30, the J call TRBJ2-6; D unclear. Specimen: peripheral blood. The CDR3 nucleotides are TGTGCCTGGAGTGCGTCCCTCTCGGGGGCCAACGTCCTGACTTTC. Protein: CAWSASLSGANVLTF.